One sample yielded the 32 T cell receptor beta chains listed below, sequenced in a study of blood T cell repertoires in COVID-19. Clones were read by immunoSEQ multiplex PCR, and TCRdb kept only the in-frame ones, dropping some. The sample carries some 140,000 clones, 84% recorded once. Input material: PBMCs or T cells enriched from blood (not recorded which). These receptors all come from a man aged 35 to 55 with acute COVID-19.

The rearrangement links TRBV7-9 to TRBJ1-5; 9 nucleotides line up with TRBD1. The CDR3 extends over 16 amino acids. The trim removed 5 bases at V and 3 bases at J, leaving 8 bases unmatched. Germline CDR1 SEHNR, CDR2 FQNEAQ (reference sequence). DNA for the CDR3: TGTGCCAGCAGCCCTGCCGGGACAGGGTTCAATCAGCCCCAGCATTTT. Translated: CASSPAGTGFNQPQHF.

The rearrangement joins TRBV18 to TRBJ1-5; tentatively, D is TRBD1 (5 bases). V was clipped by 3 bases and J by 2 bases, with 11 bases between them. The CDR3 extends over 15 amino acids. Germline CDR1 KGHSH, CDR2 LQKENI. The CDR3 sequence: CASSPLQGGNQPQHF. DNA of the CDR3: TGTGCCAGCTCACCTCTGCAGGGTGGCAATCAGCCCCAGCATTTT.

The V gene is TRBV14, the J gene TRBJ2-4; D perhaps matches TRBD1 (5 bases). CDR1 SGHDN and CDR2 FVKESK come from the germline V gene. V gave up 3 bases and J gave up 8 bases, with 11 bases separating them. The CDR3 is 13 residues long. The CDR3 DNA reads TGTGCCAGCAGCCACTGGGCAGGGCACATTCAGTACTTC. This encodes CASSHWAGHIQYF.

CDR3 sequence (DNA): TGTGCCAGCACCAGACAGGGGGTTGGCAATCAGCCCCAGCATTTT. As protein: CASTRQGVGNQPQHF. The rearrangement joins TRBV28 to TRBJ1-5, with 9 bases that match TRBD1. CDR3 length: 15 amino acids. V was pared by 7 bases and J by 2 bases, with 6 bases of the junction left unmatched. Per germline, CDR1 MDHEN and CDR2 SYDVKM.

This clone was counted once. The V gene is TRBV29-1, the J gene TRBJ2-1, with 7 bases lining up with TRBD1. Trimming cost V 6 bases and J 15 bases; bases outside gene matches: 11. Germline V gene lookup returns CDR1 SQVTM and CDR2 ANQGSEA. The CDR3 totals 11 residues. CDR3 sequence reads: CSVSSGTAWFF. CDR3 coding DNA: TGCAGCGTCTCCTCCGGGACAGCATGGTTCTTC.

DNA of the CDR3: TGTGCCAGCGTACTGATGACAGGAGGTGCCTGTGAAGCTTTCTTT. Its translation: CASVLMTGGACEAFF. The rearrangement links TRBV19 to TRBJ1-1; a weak D match, TRBD1 (6 bases). The length of the CDR3 is 15 residues. Germline V gives CDR1 LNHDA, CDR2 SQIVND (reference sequence). V was pared by 9 bases and J by 7 bases, with 24 bases between.

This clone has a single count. The CDR3 sequence: CASSQLRAGSGPDTQYF. The CDR3 DNA reads as TGTGCCAGCAGCCAATTAAGAGCGGGGAGCGGTCCAGATACGCAGTATTTT. The rearrangement links TRBV3-1 (or the pseudogene TRBV3-2) to TRBJ2-3, with 7 nucleotides matching TRBD2. Germline V CDR1 and CDR2: LGHDT, YNNKEL (reference sequence). Losses at the gene ends were 2 bases for V and 4 bases for J; bases not matched to a gene: 12. CDR3 length: 17 amino acids.

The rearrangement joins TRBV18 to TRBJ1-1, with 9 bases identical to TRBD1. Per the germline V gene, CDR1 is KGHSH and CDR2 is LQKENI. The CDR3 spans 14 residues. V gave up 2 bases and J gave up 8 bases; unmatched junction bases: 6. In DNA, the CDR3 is TGTGCCAGCTCACCAGGACAGGGGTACAGGGAAGCTTTCTTT. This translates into CASSPGQGYREAFF.

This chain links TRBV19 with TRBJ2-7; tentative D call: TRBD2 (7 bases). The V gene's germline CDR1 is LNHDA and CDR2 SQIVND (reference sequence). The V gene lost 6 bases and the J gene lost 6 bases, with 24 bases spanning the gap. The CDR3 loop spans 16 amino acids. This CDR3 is CASSRGGEIPFREQYF. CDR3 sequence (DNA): TGTGCCAGTAGCAGAGGGGGGGAGATACCATTCCGCGAGCAGTACTTC. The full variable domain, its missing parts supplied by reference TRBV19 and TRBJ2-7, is DGGITQSPKYLFRKEGQNVTLSCEQNLNHDAMYWYRQDPGQGLRLIYYSQIVNDFQKGDIAEGYSVSREKKESFPLTVTSAQKNPTAFYLCASSRGGEIPFREQYFGPGTRLTVT.

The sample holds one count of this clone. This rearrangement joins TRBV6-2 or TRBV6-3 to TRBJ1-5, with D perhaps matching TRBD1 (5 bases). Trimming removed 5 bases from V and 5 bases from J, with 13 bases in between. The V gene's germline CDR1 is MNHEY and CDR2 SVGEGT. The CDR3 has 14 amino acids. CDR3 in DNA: TGTGCCAGCAGTGACACAGGTACCGATCAGCCCCAGCATTTT. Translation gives CASSDTGTDQPQHF.

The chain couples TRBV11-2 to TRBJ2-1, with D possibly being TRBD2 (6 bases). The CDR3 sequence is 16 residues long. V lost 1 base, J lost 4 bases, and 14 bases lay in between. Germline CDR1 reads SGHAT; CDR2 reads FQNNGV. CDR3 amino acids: CASSLVVGSGYNEQFF. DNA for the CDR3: TGTGCCAGCAGCTTAGTTGTCGGTAGCGGATACAATGAGCAGTTCTTC. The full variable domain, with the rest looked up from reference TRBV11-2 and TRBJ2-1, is EAGVAQSPRYKIIEKRQSVAFWCNPISGHATLYWYQQILGQGPKLLIQFQNNGVVDDSQLPKDRFSAERLKGVDSTLKIQPAKLEDSAVYLCASSLVVGSGYNEQFFGPGTRLTVL.

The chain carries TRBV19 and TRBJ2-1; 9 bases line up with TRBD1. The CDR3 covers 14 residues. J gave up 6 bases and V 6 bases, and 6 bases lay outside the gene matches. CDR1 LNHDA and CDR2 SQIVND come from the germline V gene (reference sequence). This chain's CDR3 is CASRDRGVGNEQFF. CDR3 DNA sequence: TGTGCCAGTAGGGACAGGGGCGTTGGCAATGAGCAGTTCTTC.

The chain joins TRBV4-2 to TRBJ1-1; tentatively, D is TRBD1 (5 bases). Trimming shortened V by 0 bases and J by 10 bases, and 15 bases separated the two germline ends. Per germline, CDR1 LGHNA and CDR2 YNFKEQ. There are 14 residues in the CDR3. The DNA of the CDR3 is TGTGCCAGCAGCCAAGAAAGCGGGGGATCAGGAGCTTTCTTT. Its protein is CASSQESGGSGAFF.

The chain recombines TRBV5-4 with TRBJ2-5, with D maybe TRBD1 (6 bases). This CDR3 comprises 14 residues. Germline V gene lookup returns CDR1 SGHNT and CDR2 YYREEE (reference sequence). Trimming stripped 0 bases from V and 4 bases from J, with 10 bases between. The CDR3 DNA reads TGTGCCAGCAGCTTGGCGATAGGGGGAGAGACCCAGTACTTC. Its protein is CASSLAIGGETQYF.

The CDR3 DNA follows: TGCAGTGCTAGTAGCAGGGGGCGTAGTGAAAAACTGTTTTTT. Its protein is CSASSRGRSEKLFF. This chain links TRBV20-1 with TRBJ1-4; 8 bases align to TRBD1. V lost 3 bases and J lost 7; bases outside the gene matches: 7. This CDR3 is 14 amino acids long. Germline CDR1 and CDR2: DFQATT and SNEGSKA (reference sequence).

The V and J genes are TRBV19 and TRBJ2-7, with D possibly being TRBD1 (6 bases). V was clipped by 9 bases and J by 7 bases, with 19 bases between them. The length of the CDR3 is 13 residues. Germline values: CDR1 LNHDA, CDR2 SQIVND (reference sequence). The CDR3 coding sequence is TGTGCCAGCCAAGTATCGGTAGGGGGAGAGCAGTACTTC. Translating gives CASQVSVGGEQYF. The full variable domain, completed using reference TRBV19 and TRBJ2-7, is DGGITQSPKYLFRKEGQNVTLSCEQNLNHDAMYWYRQDPGQGLRLIYYSQIVNDFQKGDIAEGYSVSREKKESFPLTVTSAQKNPTAFYLCASQVSVGGEQYFGPGTRLTVT.

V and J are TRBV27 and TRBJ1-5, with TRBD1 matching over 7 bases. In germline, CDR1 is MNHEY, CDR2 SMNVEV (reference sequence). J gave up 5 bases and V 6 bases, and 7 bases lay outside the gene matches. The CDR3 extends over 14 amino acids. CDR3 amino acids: CASRNRGDYQPQHF. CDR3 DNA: TGTGCCAGCAGGAACAGGGGTGACTATCAGCCCCAGCATTTT.

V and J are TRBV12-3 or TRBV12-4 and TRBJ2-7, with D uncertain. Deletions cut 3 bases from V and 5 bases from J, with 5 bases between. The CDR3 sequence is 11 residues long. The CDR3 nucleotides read TGTGCCAGCAGTTTCCTCCACGAGCAGTACTTC. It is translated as CASSFLHEQYF.

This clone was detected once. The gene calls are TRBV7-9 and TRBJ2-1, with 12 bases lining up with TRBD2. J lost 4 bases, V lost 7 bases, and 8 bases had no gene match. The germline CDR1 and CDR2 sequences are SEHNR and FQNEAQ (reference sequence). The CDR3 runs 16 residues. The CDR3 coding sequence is TGTGCCAGCACCCCAACTAGCGGGAGGTCATACAATGAGCAGTTCTTC. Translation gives CASTPTSGRSYNEQFF. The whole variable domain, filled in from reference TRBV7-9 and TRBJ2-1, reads DTGVSQNPRHKITKRGQNVTFRCDPISEHNRLYWYRQTLGQGPEFLTYFQNEAQLEKSRLLSDRFSAERPKGSFSTLEIQRTEQGDSAMYLCASTPTSGRSYNEQFFGPGTRLTVL.

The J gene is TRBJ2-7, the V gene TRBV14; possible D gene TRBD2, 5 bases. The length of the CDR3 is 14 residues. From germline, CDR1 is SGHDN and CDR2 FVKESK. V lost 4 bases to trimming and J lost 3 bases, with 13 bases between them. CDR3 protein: CASSRTRGNYEQYF. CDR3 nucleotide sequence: TGTGCCAGCAGCCGAACCCGGGGTAACTACGAGCAGTACTTC.

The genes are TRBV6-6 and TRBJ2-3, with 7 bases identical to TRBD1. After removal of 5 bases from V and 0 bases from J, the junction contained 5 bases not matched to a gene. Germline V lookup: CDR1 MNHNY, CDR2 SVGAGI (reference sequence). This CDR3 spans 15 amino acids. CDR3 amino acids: CASSPRGYSTDTQYF. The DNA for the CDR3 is TGTGCCAGCAGTCCCAGGGGGTATAGCACAGATACGCAGTATTTT.

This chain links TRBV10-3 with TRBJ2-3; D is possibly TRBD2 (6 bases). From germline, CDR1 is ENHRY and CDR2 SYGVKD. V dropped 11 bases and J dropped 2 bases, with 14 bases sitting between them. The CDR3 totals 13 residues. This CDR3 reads CAAGPYNTDTQYF. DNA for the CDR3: TGTGCCGCGGGACCTTACAACACAGATACGCAGTATTTT.

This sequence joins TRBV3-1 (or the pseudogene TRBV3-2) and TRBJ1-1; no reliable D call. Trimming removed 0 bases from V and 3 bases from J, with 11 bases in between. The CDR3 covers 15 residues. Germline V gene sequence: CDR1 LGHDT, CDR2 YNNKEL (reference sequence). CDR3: CASSQDAGSYTEAFF. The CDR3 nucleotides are TGTGCCAGCAGCCAAGATGCGGGCAGTTACACTGAAGCTTTCTTT.

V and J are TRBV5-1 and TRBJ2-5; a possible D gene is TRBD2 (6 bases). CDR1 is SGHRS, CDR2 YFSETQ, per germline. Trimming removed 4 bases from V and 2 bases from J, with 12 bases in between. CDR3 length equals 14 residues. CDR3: CASSGGTSQETQYF. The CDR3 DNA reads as TGCGCCAGCAGCGGCGGGACTTCACAAGAGACCCAGTACTTC.

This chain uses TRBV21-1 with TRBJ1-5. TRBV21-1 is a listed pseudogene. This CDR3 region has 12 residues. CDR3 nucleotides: TGTGCCAGCACGGGGTGCAATCAGCCCCAGCATTTT. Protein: CASTGCNQPQHF.

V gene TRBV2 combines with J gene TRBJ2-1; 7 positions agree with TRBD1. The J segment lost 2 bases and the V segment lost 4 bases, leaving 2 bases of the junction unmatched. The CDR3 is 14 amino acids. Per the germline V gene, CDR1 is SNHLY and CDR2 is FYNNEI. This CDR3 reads CASSGQGPYNEQFF. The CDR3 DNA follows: TGTGCCAGCAGTGGACAGGGTCCCTACAATGAGCAGTTCTTC.

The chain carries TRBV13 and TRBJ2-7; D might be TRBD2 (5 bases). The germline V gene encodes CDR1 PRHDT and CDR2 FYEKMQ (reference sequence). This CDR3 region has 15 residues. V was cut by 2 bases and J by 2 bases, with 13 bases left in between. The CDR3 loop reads CASSLIGGSTYEQYF. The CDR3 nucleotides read TGTGCCAGCAGCTTAATAGGAGGAAGCACCTACGAGCAGTACTTC.

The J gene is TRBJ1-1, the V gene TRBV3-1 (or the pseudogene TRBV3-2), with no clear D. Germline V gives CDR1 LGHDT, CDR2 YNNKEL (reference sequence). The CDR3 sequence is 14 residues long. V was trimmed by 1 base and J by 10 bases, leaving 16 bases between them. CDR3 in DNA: TGTGCCAGCAGCCAAGCTCCGGGATTTATGGCAGCTTTCTTT. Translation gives CASSQAPGFMAAFF.

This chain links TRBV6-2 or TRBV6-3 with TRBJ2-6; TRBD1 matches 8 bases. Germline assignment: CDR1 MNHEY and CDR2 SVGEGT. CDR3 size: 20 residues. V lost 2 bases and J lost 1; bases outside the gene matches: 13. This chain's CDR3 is CASSYPGQGAPRSGANVLTF. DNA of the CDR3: TGTGCCAGCAGTTACCCTGGACAGGGCGCGCCTCGGTCTGGGGCCAACGTCCTGACTTTC.

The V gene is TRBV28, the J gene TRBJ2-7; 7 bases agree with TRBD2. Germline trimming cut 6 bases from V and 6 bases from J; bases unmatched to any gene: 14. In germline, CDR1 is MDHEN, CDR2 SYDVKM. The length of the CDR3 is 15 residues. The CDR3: CASSPGGREGREQYF. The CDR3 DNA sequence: TGTGCCAGCAGCCCTGGTGGAAGGGAGGGCCGCGAGCAGTACTTC. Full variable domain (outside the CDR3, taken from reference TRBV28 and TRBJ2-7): DVKVTQSSRYLVKRTGEKVFLECVQDMDHENMFWYRQDPGLGLRLIYFSYDVKMKEKGDIPEGYSVSREKKERFSLILESASTNQTSMYLCASSPGGREGREQYFGPGTRLTVT.

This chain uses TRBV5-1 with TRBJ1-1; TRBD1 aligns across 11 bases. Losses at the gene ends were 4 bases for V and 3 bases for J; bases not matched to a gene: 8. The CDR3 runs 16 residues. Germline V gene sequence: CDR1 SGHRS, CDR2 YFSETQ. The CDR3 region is CASSTGQGARDTEAFF. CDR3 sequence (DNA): TGCGCCAGCAGCACAGGACAGGGGGCAAGGGACACTGAAGCTTTCTTT.

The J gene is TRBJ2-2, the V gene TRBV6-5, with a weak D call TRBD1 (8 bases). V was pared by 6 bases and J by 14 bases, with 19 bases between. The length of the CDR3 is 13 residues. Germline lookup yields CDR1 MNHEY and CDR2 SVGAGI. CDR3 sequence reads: CASSGQGGWGLFF. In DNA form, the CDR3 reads TGTGCCAGCAGCGGACAGGGAGGGTGGGGTCTGTTTTTT.